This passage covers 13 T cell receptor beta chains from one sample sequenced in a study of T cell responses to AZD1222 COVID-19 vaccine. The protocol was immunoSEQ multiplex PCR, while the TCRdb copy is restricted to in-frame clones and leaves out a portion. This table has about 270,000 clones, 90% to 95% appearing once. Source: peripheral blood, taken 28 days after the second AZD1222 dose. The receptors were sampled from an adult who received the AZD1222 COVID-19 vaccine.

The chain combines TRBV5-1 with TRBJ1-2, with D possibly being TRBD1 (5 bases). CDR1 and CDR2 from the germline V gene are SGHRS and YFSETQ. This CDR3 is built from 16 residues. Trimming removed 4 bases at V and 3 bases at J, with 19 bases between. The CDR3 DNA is TGCGCCAGCAGCCTATGGAGTGGCAGGGCGGACTATGGCTACACCTTC. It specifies CASSLWSGRADYGYTF.

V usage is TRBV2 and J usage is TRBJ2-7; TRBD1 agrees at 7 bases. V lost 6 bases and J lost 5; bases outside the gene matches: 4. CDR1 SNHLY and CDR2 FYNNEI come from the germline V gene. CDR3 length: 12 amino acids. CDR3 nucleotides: TGTGCCAGCAGACCCGACAGGGACGAGCAGTACTTC. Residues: CASRPDRDEQYF.

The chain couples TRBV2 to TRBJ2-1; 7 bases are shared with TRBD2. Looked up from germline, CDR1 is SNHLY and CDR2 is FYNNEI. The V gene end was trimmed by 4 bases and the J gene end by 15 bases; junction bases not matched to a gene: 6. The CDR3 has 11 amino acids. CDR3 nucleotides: TGTGCCAGCAGTGCACTAGCGAGGCCGTTCTTC. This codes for CASSALARPFF. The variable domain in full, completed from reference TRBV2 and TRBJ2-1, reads EPEVTQTPSHQVTQMGQEVILRCVPISNHLYFYWYRQILGQKVEFLVSFYNNEISEKSEIFDDQFSVERPDGSNFTLKIRSTKLEDSAMYFCASSALARPFFGPGTRLTVL.

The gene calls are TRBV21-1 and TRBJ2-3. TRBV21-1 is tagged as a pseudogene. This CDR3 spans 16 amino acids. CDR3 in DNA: TGTGCCAGCAGAGTATCCAGGGGGGGTCCCACAGATACGCAGTATTTT. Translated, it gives CASRVSRGGPTDTQYF.

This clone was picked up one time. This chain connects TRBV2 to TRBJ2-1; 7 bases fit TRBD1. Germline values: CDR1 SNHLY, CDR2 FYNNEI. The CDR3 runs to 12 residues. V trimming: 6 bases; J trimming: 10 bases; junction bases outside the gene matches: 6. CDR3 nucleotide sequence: TGTGCCAGCAGCACAGGGGTAGGGGAGCAGTTCTTC. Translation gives CASSTGVGEQFF. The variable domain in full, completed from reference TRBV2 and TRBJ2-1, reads EPEVTQTPSHQVTQMGQEVILRCVPISNHLYFYWYRQILGQKVEFLVSFYNNEISEKSEIFDDQFSVERPDGSNFTLKIRSTKLEDSAMYFCASSTGVGEQFFGPGTRLTVL.

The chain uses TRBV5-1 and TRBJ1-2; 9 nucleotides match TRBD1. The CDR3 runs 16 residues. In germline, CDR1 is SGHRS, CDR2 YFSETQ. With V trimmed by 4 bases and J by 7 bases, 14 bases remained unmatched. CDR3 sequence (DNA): TGCGCCAGCAGCCAGTTTCCCGGGACAGGGTTCCCTGGCTACACCTTC. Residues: CASSQFPGTGFPGYTF.

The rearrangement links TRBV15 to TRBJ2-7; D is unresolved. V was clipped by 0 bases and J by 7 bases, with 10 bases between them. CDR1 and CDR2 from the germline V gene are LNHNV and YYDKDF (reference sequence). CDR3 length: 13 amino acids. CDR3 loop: CATSRDTKEEQYF. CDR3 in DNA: TGTGCCACCAGCAGAGATACTAAGGAGGAGCAGTACTTC.

For the CDR3, the DNA is TGTGCCAGCAGTTTATGGGTCCAGGGTTACGAGCAGTACTTC. This translates into CASSLWVQGYEQYF. The chain uses TRBV27 and TRBJ2-7; D is perhaps TRBD1 (5 bases). The CDR3 has 14 amino acids. Trimming shortened V by 1 base and J by 4 bases, and 11 bases separated the two germline ends. Germline-derived CDR1 and CDR2 are MNHEY and SMNVEV (reference sequence).

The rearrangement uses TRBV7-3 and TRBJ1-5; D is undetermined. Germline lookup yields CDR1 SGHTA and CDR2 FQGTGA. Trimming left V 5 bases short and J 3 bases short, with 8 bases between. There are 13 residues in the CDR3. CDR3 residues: CASSRGSNQPQHF. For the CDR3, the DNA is TGTGCCAGCAGCAGAGGGTCCAATCAGCCCCAGCATTTT.

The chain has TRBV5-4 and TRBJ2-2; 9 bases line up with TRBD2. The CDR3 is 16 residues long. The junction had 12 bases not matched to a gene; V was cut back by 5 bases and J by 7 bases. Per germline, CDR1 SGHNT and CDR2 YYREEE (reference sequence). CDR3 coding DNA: TGTGCCAGCAGTCGCGGGGGCGGGAGGGCCGACGGGGAGCTGTTTTTT. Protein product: CASSRGGGRADGELFF.

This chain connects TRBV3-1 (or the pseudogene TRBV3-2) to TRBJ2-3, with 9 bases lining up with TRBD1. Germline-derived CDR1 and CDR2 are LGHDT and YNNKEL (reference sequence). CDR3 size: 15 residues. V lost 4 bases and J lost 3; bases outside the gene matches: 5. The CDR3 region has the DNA TGTGCCAGCAGCCCGCGGACAGGGGATACAGATACGCAGTATTTT. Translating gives CASSPRTGDTDTQYF.

The CDR3 coding sequence is TGTGCCAGCAGCTTAGCCGCTAGGCCCCAGCATTTT. This sequence encodes CASSLAARPQHF. V usage is TRBV7-9 and J usage is TRBJ1-5; D is unresolved. The V end lost 0 bases, the J end lost 9 bases, and 6 bases lay between the germline ends. The CDR3 sequence is 12 residues long. Germline values: CDR1 SEHNR, CDR2 FQNEAQ (reference sequence).

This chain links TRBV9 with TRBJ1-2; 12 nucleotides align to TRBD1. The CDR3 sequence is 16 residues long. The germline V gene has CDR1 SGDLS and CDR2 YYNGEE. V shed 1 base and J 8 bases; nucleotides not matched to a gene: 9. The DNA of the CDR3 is TGTGCCAGCAGCGTACCAGTACCCGGGACAGGGGGCGGCTACACCTTC. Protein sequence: CASSVPVPGTGGGYTF.